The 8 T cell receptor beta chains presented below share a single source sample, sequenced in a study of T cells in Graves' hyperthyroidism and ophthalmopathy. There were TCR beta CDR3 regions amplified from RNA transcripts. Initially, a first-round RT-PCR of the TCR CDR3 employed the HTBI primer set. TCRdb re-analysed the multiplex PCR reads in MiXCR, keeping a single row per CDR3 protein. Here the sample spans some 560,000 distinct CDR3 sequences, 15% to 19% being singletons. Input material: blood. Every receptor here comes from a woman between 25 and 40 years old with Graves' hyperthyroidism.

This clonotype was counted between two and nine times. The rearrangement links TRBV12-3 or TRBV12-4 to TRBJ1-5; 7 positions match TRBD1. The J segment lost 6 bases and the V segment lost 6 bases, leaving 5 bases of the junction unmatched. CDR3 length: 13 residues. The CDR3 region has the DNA TGTGCCAGCAGGGAGACAGGGAGTCAGCCCCAGCATTTT. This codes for CASRETGSQPQHF.

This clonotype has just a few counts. This CDR3 is CAWSVGGFTGELFF. In nucleotides, the CDR3 is TGTGCCTGGAGTGTAGGGGGTTTTACCGGGGAGCTGTTTTTT. The chain is built from TRBV30 and TRBJ2-2; tentative D call: TRBD1 (6 bases). There are 14 residues in the CDR3. The germline gives CDR1 GTSNPN, CDR2 SVGIG (reference sequence). Trimming left V 0 bases short and J 5 bases short, with 10 bases between.

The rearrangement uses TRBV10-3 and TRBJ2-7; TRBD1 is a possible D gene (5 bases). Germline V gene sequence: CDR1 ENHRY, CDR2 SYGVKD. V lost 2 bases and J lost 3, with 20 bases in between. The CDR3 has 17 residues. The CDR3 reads CAISEPGLGRSIYEQYF. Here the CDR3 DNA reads TGTGCCATCAGTGAGCCAGGGCTTGGCAGGTCGATCTACGAGCAGTACTTC.

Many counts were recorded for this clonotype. CDR3 sequence: CASSPPQGGSEQYF. CDR3 bases: TGCGCCAGCAGCCCGCCACAGGGAGGGTCCGAGCAGTACTTC. This chain uses TRBV5-1 with TRBJ2-7; weak D call: TRBD2 (7 bases). CDR3 size: 14 residues. The V gene's germline CDR1 is SGHRS and CDR2 YFSETQ. The germline V and J ends were trimmed by 4 bases and 6 bases, with 17 bases remaining between them.

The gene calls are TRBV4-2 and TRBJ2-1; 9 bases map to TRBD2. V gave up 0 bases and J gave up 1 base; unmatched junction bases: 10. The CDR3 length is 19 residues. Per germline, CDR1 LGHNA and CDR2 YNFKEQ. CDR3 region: CASSQELASGIRSYNEQFF. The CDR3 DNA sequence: TGTGCCAGCAGCCAAGAATTGGCTAGCGGGATTAGGTCCTACAATGAGCAGTTCTTC.

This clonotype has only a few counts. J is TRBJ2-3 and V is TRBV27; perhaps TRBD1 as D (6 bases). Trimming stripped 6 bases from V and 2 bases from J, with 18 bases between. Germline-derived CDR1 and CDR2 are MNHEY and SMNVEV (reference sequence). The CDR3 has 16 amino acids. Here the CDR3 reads CASRGRRDISTDTQYF. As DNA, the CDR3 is TGTGCCAGCAGGGGACGCCGGGACATTTCCACAGATACGCAGTATTTT.

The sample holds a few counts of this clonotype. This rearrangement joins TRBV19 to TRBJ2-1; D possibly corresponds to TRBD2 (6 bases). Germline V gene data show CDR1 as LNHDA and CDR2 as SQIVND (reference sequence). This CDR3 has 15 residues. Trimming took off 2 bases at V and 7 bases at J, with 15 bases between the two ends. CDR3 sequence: CASSILKGTGNEQFF. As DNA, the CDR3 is TGTGCCAGTAGTATACTGAAAGGGACTGGGAATGAGCAGTTCTTC.

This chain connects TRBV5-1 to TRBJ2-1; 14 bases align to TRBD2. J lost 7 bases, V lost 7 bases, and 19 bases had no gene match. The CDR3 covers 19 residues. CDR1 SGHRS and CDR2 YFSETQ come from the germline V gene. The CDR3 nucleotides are TGCGCCAGCCGGCCTCCGGGACTAGCGGGAGCTTATTCCCCTAATGAGCAGTTCTTC. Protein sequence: CASRPPGLAGAYSPNEQFF.